Below, 13 T cell receptor beta chains from the same sample are listed, as sequenced in a study of Graves' ophthalmopathy and Graves' hyperthyroidism. The TCR beta CDR3 regions underwent amplification from RNA transcripts. An opening RT-PCR round employed HTBI primers and preceded a second-round multiplex PCR. TCRdb re-derived calls from the multiplex PCR reads in MiXCR, one entry per CDR3 protein. The sample yields some 160,000 distinct CDR3 sequences, 39% seen once. Sequencing input: peripheral blood. The source is a man aged 25-45 years with Graves' ophthalmopathy.

This clonotype was seen at least ten times. The rearrangement links TRBV28 to TRBJ1-1; possible D gene TRBD1, 5 bases. Trimming took 4 bases from V and 3 from J, leaving 12 bases between them. CDR3 length equals 14 residues. Germline loops: CDR1 MDHEN, CDR2 SYDVKM. The CDR3 sequence: CASSSSGTDTEAFF. The CDR3 nucleotides are TGTGCCAGCAGTTCCTCCGGGACGGACACTGAAGCTTTCTTT.

The chain recombines TRBV6-1 with TRBJ1-5; the D is unclear. The germline gives CDR1 MNHNS, CDR2 SASEGT. The V end lost 1 base, the J end lost 6 bases, and 10 bases lay between the germline ends. The CDR3 contains 14 residues. The CDR3 DNA is TGTGCCAGCAGTGAAGGGGGTATCGGTCAGCCCCAGCATTTT. Encoded protein: CASSEGGIGQPQHF.

The sample holds many counts of this clonotype. The chain uses TRBV20-1 and TRBJ1-6, with D possibly TRBD1 on 5 matching bases. Germline lookup yields CDR1 DFQATT and CDR2 SNEGSKA (reference sequence). The CDR3 is 17 residues long. V lost 2 bases, J lost 6 bases, and 20 bases lay in between. CDR3 amino acids: CSARTPATGPINSPLHF. The CDR3 region has the DNA TGCAGTGCTAGAACACCCGCAACGGGACCGATTAATTCACCCCTCCACTTT.

The J gene is TRBJ2-5, the V gene TRBV12-3 or TRBV12-4, with 10 bases lining up with TRBD2. The CDR3 runs to 19 residues. The V gene end was trimmed by 3 bases and the J gene end by 5 bases; junction bases not matched to a gene: 18. The CDR3 sequence is CASSLSYGGAGGPRETQYF. DNA for the CDR3: TGTGCCAGCAGTTTGAGCTACGGTGGAGCGGGAGGGCCTCGGGAGACCCAGTACTTC.

This clonotype was seen ten or more times. This chain uses TRBV6-1 with TRBJ1-5; D remains ambiguous. Germline V CDR1 and CDR2: MNHNS, SASEGT. The CDR3 is 12 residues long. The V end lost 8 bases, the J end lost 3 bases, and 8 bases lay between the germline ends. In DNA form, the CDR3 reads TGTGCCAGCGGGGAAATCAATCAGCCCCAGCATTTT. It translates to CASGEINQPQHF.

This clonotype has a count of ten or more. The chain links TRBV6-2 or TRBV6-3 to TRBJ2-7, with D perhaps TRBD1 (6 bases). From germline, CDR1 is MNHEY and CDR2 SVGEGT. The germline V and J ends were trimmed by 6 bases and 4 bases, with 16 bases remaining between them. The CDR3 totals 14 residues. This CDR3 is CASSLGGTLYEQYF. DNA of the CDR3: TGTGCCAGCAGCCTCGGTGGGACATTATACGAGCAGTACTTC.

This clonotype appeared once. The DNA for the CDR3 is TGTGCCATCAGTGGACAGTCTAACGAGCAGTACTTC. Amino acids: CAISGQSNEQYF. The chain employs TRBV10-3 and TRBJ2-7, with TRBD1 as a possible D gene (5 bases). This CDR3 region has 12 residues. V lost 4 bases, J lost 5 bases, and 9 bases lay in between. CDR1 is ENHRY and CDR2 is SYGVKD in the germline V gene.

This clonotype was recorded many times. The chain links TRBV2 to TRBJ2-5; the D is unclear. The CDR3 has 13 residues. Germline CDR1 SNHLY, CDR2 FYNNEI. Trimming shortened V by 5 bases and J by 1 base, and 8 bases separated the two germline ends. CDR3 loop: CASSPEIQETQYF. The DNA of the CDR3 is TGTGCCAGCAGTCCCGAGATCCAAGAGACCCAGTACTTC.

The genes are TRBV12-3 or TRBV12-4 and TRBJ2-7; D possibly corresponds to TRBD2 (5 bases). Trimming left V 7 bases short and J 4 bases short, with 11 bases between. CDR3 length: 12 amino acids. As DNA, the CDR3 is TGTGCCAGCATGGTTCGGGGTTACGAGCAGTACTTC. As protein: CASMVRGYEQYF.

CDR3 sequence reads: CASRFPSEVPNQPQHF. CDR3 bases: TGTGCCAGCAGATTCCCTTCGGAGGTCCCCAATCAGCCCCAGCATTTT. J is TRBJ1-5 and V is TRBV11-2; no clear D. The CDR3 runs to 16 residues. Germline V gene lookup returns CDR1 SGHAT and CDR2 FQNNGV. Trimming left V 6 bases short and J 3 bases short, with 18 bases between.

This clonotype was counted at least ten times. This chain links TRBV12-3 or TRBV12-4 with TRBJ2-7; D unclear. With 1 base removed from V and 3 bases from J, the gap between germline ends came to 7 bases. The CDR3 consists of 13 residues. In DNA form, the CDR3 reads TGTGCCAGCAGTTTAGTGACAAGCTACGAGCAGTACTTC. Encoded protein: CASSLVTSYEQYF.

This clonotype came up many times. This rearrangement joins TRBV4-1 to TRBJ1-3; D not resolved. Trimming took 3 bases from V and 5 from J, leaving 8 bases between them. The CDR3 contains 13 residues. Per the germline V gene, CDR1 is MGHRA and CDR2 is YSYEKL. The CDR3 sequence: CASSQDKRNTIYF. CDR3 in DNA: TGCGCCAGCAGCCAGGATAAGAGAAACACCATATATTTT.

CDR3 in DNA: TGTGCCAGCAGTCAGGGGGGGGGCCCAAATCAGCCCCAGCATTTT. It specifies CASSQGGGPNQPQHF. J is TRBJ1-5 and V is TRBV6-1, with 7 positions matching TRBD1. Looked up from germline, CDR1 is MNHNS and CDR2 is SASEGT. There are 15 residues in the CDR3. Losses at the gene ends were 5 bases for V and 4 bases for J; bases not matched to a gene: 8.